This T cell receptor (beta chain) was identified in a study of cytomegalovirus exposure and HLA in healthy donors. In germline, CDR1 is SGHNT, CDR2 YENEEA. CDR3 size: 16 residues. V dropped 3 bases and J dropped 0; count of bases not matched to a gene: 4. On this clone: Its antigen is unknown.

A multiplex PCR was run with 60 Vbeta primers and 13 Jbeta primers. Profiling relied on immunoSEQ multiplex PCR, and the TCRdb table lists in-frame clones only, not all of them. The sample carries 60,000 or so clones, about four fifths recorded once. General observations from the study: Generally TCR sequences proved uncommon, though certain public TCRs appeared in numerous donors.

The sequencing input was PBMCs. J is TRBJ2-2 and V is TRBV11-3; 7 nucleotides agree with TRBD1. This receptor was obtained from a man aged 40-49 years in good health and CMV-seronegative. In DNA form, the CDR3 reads TGTGCCAGCAGCTTGGCCGGGACAGCGAACACCGGGGAGCTGTTTTTT. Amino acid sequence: CASSLAGTANTGELFF.